These T cell receptor beta chains were read from a single sample in a study of T cell responses to AZD1222 COVID-19 vaccine. Assay used: immunoSEQ multiplex PCR; TCRdb lists only in-frame clones, some missing. The sample contains around 99,000 clones, roughly 90% of which appear only once. This material consisted of peripheral blood, taken on day 0 of AZD1222 vaccination. Receptors were obtained from an adult in good health. Each CDR3 is given with its conserved first and last residue. The order of the fields is clone size, J gene, D gene, CDR3 length, V gene, CDR3 protein, CDR3 DNA. D genes are given only for firm matches. Clone size is given for some rows only: seen once, a few or many times, or a class if the clone is expanded.

size: -; J: TRBJ1-6; D: -; length: 13; V: TRBV6-2/TRBV6-3; CDR3: CASSYSTAWALHF; DNA: TGTGCCAGCAGTTACTCGACGGCCTGGGCCCTCCACTTT
size: -; J: TRBJ1-2; D: -; length: 15; V: TRBV9; CDR3: CASSVGLEGSYGYTF; DNA: TGTGCCAGCAGCGTAGGACTCGAGGGTTCCTATGGCTACACCTTC
size: -; J: TRBJ1-3; D: -; length: 12; V: TRBV28; CDR3: CASSSLGGTIYF; DNA: TGTGCCAGCAGTTCCCTGGGTGGTACCATATATTTT
size: -; J: TRBJ1-2; D: -; length: 15; V: TRBV5-5; CDR3: CASSLVVGADYGYTF; DNA: TGTGCCAGCAGCTTGGTCGTGGGGGCGGACTATGGCTACACCTTC
size: -; J: TRBJ2-1; D: TRBD2; length: 13; V: TRBV18; CDR3: CASSEPSGNEQFF; DNA: TGTGCCAGCTCAGAACCTAGCGGCAATGAGCAGTTCTTC
size: few; J: TRBJ1-1; D: -; length: 15; V: TRBV28; CDR3: CASSLPAAGKAEAFF; DNA: TGTGCCAGCAGTTTACCCGCCGCAGGGAAGGCTGAAGCTTTCTTT
size: -; J: TRBJ2-5; D: -; length: 13; V: TRBV14; CDR3: CASSRQRDGTQYF; DNA: TGTGCCAGCAGCCGCCAGAGGGACGGGACCCAGTACTTC
size: once; J: TRBJ2-1; D: -; length: 14; V: TRBV7-3; CDR3: CASSLRGSYNEQFF; DNA: TGTGCCAGCAGCTTAAGGGGGTCCTACAATGAGCAGTTCTTC
size: -; J: TRBJ2-7; D: TRBD1; length: 16; V: TRBV28; CDR3: CASSLSPTGGTYEQYF; DNA: TGTGCCAGCAGTTTATCCCCGACAGGGGGGACCTACGAGCAGTACTTC
size: -; J: TRBJ1-1; D: -; length: 13; V: TRBV19; CDR3: CASSINQNTEAFF; DNA: TGTGCCAGTAGTATAAACCAGAACACTGAAGCTTTCTTT
size: -; J: TRBJ2-7; D: TRBD1; length: 13; V: TRBV9; CDR3: CASSVGTGTGQYF; DNA: TGTGCCAGCAGCGTAGGAACCGGGACAGGCCAGTACTTC
size: -; J: TRBJ2-7; D: -; length: 14; V: TRBV19; CDR3: CASSYRGLEYEQYF; DNA: TGTGCCAGTAGTTATCGGGGACTCGAATACGAGCAGTACTTC
size: -; J: TRBJ1-2; D: -; length: 14; V: TRBV9; CDR3: CASSVDDSNYGYTF; DNA: TGTGCCAGCAGCGTAGATGACAGTAACTATGGCTACACCTTC
size: -; J: TRBJ2-7; D: -; length: 12; V: TRBV12-3/TRBV12-4; CDR3: CASSKTGYEQYF; DNA: TGTGCCAGCAGTAAGACGGGCTACGAGCAGTACTTC
size: -; J: TRBJ1-1; D: TRBD1; length: 14; V: TRBV19; CDR3: CASKMGTANTEAFF; DNA: TGTGCCAGTAAAATGGGGACAGCGAACACTGAAGCTTTCTTT
size: once; J: TRBJ1-1; D: -; length: 14; V: TRBV27; CDR3: CASSPWTLNTEAFF; DNA: TGTGCCAGCAGTCCATGGACCCTGAACACTGAAGCTTTCTTT
size: -; J: TRBJ1-1; D: -; length: 15; V: TRBV6-5; CDR3: CASSTRGRRNTEAFF; DNA: TGTGCCAGCAGTACTAGGGGCCGCCGGAACACTGAAGCTTTCTTT
size: -; J: TRBJ1-2; D: -; length: 13; V: TRBV3-1/TRBV3-2; CDR3: CASRDQGGGGYTF; DNA: TGTGCCAGCAGGGACCAGGGAGGTGGCGGCTACACCTTC